The clone carrying this T cell receptor beta chain was seen once. Its antigen is unidentified. Purified naive CD4+ T cells were depleted of CD25+ Tregs. The V end was cut by 0 bases, the J end by 5 bases, with 11 bases between. From germline, CDR1 is LGHNA and CDR2 YNFKEQ. This CDR3 region has 14 residues. After constant-region reverse-primer amplification, full-length variable regions underwent semi-nested PCR with Nested Universal Primer A. TCRdb used MiXCR to reprocess the 5' RACE reads, holding one entry per CDR3 protein. Altogether almost 8,500 distinct CDR3 sequences are present, 65% to 70% being singletons, with the ten largest covering roughly 4.2%. Whole-study findings and limits: The larger cohort examined one V-J beta rearrangement, not whole repertoires.

The material sequenced was tumor-infiltrating naive CD4+ T cells sorted from the breast tumor. Stated subset: naive CD4+ T cells, CD4+CD45RA+CD25-. The chain carries TRBV4-2 and TRBJ2-7; D might be TRBD1 or TRBD2, each matching 6 bases. This receptor was obtained from a female donor with breast cancer. The CDR3, as DNA: TGTGCCAGCAGCCAAGAAGGGGGGCTAGACGAGCAGTACTTC. Protein product: CASSQEGGLDEQYF.